This record covers a single T cell receptor beta chain. There are 13 residues in the CDR3. V shed 6 bases and J shed 1 base, with 12 bases lying between them. The germline gives CDR1 SQVTM, CDR2 ANQGSEA. Libraries were prepared by immunoSEQ multiplex PCR; TCRdb keeps only in-frame clonotypes and omits some of them. The sample shows around 34,000 clones, approximately 87% of them seen only once. These data come from a study of T cell changes during pregnancy in multiple sclerosis. The sequence came from a female donor with multiple sclerosis, enrolled in a pregnancy study. The chain uses TRBV29-1 and TRBJ1-2; D is unclear. Sequences were derived from CD8+ T cells from peripheral blood mononuclear cells, sampled after pregnancy. The CDR3 loop is CSVEQIYNYGYTF. CDR3 DNA sequence: TGCAGCGTAGAACAGATTTATAACTATGGCTACACCTTC.